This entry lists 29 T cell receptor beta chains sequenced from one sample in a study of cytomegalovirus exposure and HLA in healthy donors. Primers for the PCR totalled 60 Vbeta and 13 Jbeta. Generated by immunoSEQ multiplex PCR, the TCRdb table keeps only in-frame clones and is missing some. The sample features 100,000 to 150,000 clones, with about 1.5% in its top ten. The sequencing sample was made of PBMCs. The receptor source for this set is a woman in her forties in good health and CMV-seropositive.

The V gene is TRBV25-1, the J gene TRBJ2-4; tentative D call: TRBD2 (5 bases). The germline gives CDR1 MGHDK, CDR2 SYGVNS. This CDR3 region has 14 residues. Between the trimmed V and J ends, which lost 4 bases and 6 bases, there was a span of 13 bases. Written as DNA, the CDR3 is TGTGCCAGCAGTGTAACGGGATTGCCAAACATTCAGTACTTC. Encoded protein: CASSVTGLPNIQYF.

CDR3 coding DNA: TGCAGCGTTATGACTTTCTCCTACAATGAGCAGTTCTTC. This gives the protein CSVMTFSYNEQFF. The chain couples TRBV29-1 to TRBJ2-1, with D uncertain. CDR1 and CDR2 (germline): SQVTM, ANQGSEA. V was shortened by 5 bases and J by 0 bases, with 8 bases between the two germline ends. The CDR3 sequence is 13 residues long.

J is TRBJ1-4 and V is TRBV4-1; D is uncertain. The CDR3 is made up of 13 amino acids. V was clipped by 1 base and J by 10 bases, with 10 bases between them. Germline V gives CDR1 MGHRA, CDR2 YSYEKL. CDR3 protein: CASSQGVGRKLFF. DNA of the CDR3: TGCGCCAGCAGCCAAGGGGTCGGGAGAAAACTGTTTTTT.

CDR3 nucleotides: TGTGCCAGCAGTCAAGGACAGGTTAGCAATCAGCCCCAGCATTTT. This encodes CASSQGQVSNQPQHF. This chain connects TRBV27 to TRBJ1-5, with TRBD1 matching over 7 bases. There are 15 residues in the CDR3. With V trimmed by 5 bases and J by 0 bases, 4 bases remained unmatched. Germline values: CDR1 MNHEY, CDR2 SMNVEV (reference sequence).

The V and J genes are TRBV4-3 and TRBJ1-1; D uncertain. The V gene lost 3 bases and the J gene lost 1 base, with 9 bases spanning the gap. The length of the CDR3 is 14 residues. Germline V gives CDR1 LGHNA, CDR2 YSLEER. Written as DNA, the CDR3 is TGCGCCAGCAGCCAGATTTACAGGAACACTGAAGCTTTCTTT. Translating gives CASSQIYRNTEAFF.

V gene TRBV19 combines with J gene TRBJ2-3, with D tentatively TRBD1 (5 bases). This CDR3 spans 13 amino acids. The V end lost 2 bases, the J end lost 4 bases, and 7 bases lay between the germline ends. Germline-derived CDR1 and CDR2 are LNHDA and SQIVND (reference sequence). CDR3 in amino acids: CASSIQGADTQYF. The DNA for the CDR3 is TGTGCCAGTAGTATACAGGGTGCAGATACGCAGTATTTT.

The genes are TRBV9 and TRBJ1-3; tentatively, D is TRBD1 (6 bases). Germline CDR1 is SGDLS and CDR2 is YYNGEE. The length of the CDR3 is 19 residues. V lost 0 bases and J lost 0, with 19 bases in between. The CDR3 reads CASSVEGGGGSGSGNTIYF. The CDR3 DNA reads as TGTGCCAGCAGCGTAGAGGGGGGAGGGGGATCAGGCTCTGGAAACACCATATATTTT.

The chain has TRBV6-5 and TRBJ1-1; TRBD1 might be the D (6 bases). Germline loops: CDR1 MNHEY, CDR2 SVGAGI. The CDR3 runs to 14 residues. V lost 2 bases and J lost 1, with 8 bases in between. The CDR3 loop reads CASSYRGGNTEAFF. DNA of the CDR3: TGTGCCAGCAGTTACAGGGGGGGGAACACTGAAGCTTTCTTT.

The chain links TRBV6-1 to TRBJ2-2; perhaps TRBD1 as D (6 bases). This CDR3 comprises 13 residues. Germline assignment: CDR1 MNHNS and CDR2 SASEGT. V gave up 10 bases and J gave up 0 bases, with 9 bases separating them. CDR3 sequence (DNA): TGTGCCACCACAGGGACGAACACCGGGGAGCTGTTTTTT. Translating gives CATTGTNTGELFF.

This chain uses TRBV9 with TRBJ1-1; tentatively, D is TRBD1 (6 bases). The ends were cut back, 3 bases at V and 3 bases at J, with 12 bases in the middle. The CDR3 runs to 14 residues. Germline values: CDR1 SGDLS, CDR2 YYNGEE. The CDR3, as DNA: TGTGCCAGCAGCGGGGGGGGCGAATACACTGAAGCTTTCTTT. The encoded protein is CASSGGGEYTEAFF. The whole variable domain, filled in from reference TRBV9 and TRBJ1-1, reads DSGVTQTPKHLITATGQRVTLRCSPRSGDLSVYWYQQSLDQGLQFLIQYYNGEERAKGNILERFSAQQFPDLHSELNLSSLELGDSALYFCASSGGGEYTEAFFGQGTRLTVV.

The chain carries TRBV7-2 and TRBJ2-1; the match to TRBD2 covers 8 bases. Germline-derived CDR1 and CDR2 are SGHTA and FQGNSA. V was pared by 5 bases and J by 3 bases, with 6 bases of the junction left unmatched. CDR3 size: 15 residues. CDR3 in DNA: TGTGCCAGCAGCCCGGGACTAGACTACTACAATGAGCAGTTCTTC. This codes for CASSPGLDYYNEQFF.

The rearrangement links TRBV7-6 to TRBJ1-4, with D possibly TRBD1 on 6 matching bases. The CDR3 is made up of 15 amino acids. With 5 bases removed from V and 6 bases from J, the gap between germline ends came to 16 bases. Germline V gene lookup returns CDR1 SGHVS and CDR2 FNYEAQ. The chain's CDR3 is CASSLGGRGHEKLFF. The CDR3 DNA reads TGTGCCAGCAGCCTAGGGGGGAGGGGCCATGAAAAACTGTTTTTT. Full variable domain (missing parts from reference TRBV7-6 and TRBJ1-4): GAGVSQSPRYKVTKRGQDVALRCDPISGHVSLYWYRQALGQGPEFLTYFNYEAQQDKSGLPNDRFSAERPEGSISTLTIQRTEQRDSAMYRCASSLGGRGHEKLFFGSGTQLSVL.

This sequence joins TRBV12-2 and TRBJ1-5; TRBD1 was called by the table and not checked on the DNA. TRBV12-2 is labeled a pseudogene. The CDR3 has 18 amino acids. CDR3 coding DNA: TGTGCAGGAGGGAACAAGTACCGGGACAGGGGTTGCAATCAGCCCCAGCATTTT. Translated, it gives CAGGNKYRDRGCNQPQHF.

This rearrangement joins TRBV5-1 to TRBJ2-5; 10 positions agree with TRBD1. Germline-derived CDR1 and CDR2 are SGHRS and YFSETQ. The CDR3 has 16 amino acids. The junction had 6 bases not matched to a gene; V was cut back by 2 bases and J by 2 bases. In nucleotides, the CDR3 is TGCGCCAGCAGCTTACAGGGACAGGGGACTCAAGAGACCCAGTACTTC. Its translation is CASSLQGQGTQETQYF.

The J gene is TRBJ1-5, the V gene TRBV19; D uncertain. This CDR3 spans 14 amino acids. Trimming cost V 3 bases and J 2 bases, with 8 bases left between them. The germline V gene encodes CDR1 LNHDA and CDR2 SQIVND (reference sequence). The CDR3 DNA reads TGTGCCAGTAGTATCGCGGAGGGCAATCAGCCCCAGCATTTT. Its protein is CASSIAEGNQPQHF.

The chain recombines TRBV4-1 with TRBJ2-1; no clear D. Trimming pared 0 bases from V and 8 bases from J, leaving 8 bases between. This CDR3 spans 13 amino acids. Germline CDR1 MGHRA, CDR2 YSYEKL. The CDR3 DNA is TGCGCCAGCAGCCAAGAATCAGATGATGAGCAGTTCTTC. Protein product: CASSQESDDEQFF.

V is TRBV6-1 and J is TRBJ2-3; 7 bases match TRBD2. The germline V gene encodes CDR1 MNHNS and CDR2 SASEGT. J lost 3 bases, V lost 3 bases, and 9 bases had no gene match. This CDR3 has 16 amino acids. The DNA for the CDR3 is TGTGCCAGCAGTGACCCCGCGGGAGACGGGACAGATACGCAGTATTTT. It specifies CASSDPAGDGTDTQYF.

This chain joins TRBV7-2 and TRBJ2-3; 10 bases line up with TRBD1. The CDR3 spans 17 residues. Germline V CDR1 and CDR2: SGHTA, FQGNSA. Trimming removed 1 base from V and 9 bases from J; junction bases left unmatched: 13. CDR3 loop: CASSLEGTGAPAGTQYF. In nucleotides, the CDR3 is TGTGCCAGCAGCTTAGAAGGGACAGGGGCCCCCGCAGGGACGCAGTATTTT.

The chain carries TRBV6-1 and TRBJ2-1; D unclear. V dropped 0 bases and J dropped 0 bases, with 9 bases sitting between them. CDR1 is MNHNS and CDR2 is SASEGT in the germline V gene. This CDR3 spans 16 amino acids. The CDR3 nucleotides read TGTGCCAGCAGTGAAGCATTGGCGGCCTCCTACAATGAGCAGTTCTTC. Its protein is CASSEALAASYNEQFF.

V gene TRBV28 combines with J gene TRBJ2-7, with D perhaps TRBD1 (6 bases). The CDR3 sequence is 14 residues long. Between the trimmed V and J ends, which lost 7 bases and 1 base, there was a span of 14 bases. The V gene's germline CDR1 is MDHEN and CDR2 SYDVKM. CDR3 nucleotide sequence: TGTGCCAGCAATGGACAGCGAGCTTCCTACGAGCAGTACTTC. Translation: CASNGQRASYEQYF.

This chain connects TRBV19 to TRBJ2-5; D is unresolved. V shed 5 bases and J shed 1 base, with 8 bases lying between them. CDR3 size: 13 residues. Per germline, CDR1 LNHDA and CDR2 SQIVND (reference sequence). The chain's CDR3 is CASSDNSQETQYF. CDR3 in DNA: TGTGCCAGTAGTGATAACAGCCAAGAGACCCAGTACTTC.

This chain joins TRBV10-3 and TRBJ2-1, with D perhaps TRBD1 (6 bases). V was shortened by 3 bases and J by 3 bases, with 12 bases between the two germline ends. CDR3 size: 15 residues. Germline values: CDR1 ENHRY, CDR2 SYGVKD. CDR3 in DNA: TGTGCCATCAGTGACCGGGACACCCACTACAATGAGCAGTTCTTC. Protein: CAISDRDTHYNEQFF.

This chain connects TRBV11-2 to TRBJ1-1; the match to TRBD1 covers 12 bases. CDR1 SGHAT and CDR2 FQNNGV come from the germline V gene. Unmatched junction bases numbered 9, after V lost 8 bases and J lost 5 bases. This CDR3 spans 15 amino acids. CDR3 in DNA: TGTGCCAGCGGCCCGGGACAGGGGGCGAGGACTGAAGCTTTCTTT. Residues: CASGPGQGARTEAFF.

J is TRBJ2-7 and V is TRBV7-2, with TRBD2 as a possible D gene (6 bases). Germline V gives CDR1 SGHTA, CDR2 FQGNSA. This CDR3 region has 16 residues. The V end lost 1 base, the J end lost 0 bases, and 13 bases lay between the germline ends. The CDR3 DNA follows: TGTGCCAGCAGCTTAGTTGGGGGAGGTAGCTCCTACGAGCAGTACTTC. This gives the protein CASSLVGGGSSYEQYF.

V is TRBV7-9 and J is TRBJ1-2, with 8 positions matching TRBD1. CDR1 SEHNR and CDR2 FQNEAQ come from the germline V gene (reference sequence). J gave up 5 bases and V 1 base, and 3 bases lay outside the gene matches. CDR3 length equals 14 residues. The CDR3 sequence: CASSLGDRPYGYTF. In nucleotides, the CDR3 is TGTGCCAGCAGCTTAGGGGACAGGCCTTATGGCTACACCTTC.

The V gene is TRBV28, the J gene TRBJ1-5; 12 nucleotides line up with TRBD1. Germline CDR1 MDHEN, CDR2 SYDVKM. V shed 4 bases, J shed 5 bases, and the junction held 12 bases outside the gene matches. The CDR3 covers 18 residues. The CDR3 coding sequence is TGTGCCAGCAGTTCCCATCGGGACAGGGGGCCCGTAGATCAGCCCCAGCATTTT. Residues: CASSSHRDRGPVDQPQHF.

This CDR3 reads CASSYLPGATYNEQFF. CDR3 nucleotides: TGTGCCAGCAGTTATCTGCCGGGAGCAACCTACAATGAGCAGTTCTTC. This rearrangement joins TRBV6-5 to TRBJ2-1; possibly TRBD2 for D (6 bases). The germline V gene has CDR1 MNHEY and CDR2 SVGAGI. The CDR3 spans 16 residues. V lost 3 bases and J 2 bases, leaving 14 bases between the germline ends.

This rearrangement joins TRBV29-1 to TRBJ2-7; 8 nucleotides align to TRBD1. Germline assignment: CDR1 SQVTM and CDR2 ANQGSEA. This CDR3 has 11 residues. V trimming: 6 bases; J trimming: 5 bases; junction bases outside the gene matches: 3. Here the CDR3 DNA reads TGCAGCGTCCGACAGGGGCACGAGCAGTACTTC. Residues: CSVRQGHEQYF.

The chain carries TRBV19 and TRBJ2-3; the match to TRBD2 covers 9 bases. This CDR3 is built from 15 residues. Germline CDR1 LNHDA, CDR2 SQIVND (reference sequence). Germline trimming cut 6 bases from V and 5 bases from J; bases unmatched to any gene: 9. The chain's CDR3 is CASSAAGGPGDTQYF. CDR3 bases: TGTGCCAGTAGCGCGGCGGGGGGGCCGGGAGATACGCAGTATTTT. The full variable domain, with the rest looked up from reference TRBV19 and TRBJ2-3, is DGGITQSPKYLFRKEGQNVTLSCEQNLNHDAMYWYRQDPGQGLRLIYYSQIVNDFQKGDIAEGYSVSREKKESFPLTVTSAQKNPTAFYLCASSAAGGPGDTQYFGPGTRLTVL.